The clone carrying this TCR beta chain has more than one count but fewer than ten. Per the germline V gene, CDR1 is SGHAT and CDR2 is FQNNGV. Unmatched junction bases numbered 7, after V lost 1 base and J lost 1 base. CDR3 length equals 16 residues. The data were taken from a study of molecular identifiers for immune sequencing clone quantification. TCRdb reanalysed the PCR reads using MiXCR and keeps one entry per CDR3 protein. This sample has hundreds of thousands of distinct CDR3 sequences; 20% occur once, and the top ten carry roughly 0.85%. The chain employs TRBV11-2 and TRBJ2-7; the match to TRBD1 covers 7 bases. This sequence was found in a human donor in good health. Some libraries in this study had Jurkat cell RNA spiked in. The sample consisted of naive CD8+ T cells from blood, with Jurkat cell RNA spiked in. Documented subset: FACS-sorted CD8+CD4-CCR7+CD45RA+ naive T cells. This CDR3 is CASSLGWAGGSYEQYF. The CDR3 coding sequence is TGTGCCAGCAGCTTAGGATGGGCAGGGGGTTCCTACGAGCAGTACTTC.